This TCR beta chain is from a study of beta chain features in type 1 diabetes. Study context: Researchers looked at 85 million to 110 million sorted cells across all samples. Findings of the study overall: The study found that naive, central memory and Treg TCRB repertoires appeared more similar in patients than in healthy donors. Among patients with Type 1 diabetes, TCRB CDR3s were moderately but significantly shorter in every one of the four CD4+ subsets. Cells expressing TCR highly could be over-represented by cDNA sequencing.

All of the isolated RNA was reverse transcribed, so expressed TCRB transcripts were sequenced. Read counts averaged roughly 3.5 million for samples of naive, central memory and regulatory T cells. Repertoires were generated with immunoSEQ multiplex PCR, while TCRdb's copy carries only in-frame clones and drops some. The sample has around 250,000 clones; more than 11% are singletons. This clone was observed a few times. Its matching antigen is unknown. The clonotype was recovered from a man aged 30 to 39 with type 1 diabetes. The sample was naive CD4+ T cells from blood.

The CDR3 DNA reads TGTGCCAGCGGCGGGGCTGGGGGAGAGACCCAGTACTTC. Translated, it gives CASGGAGGETQYF. The chain carries TRBV25-1 and TRBJ2-5; D is possibly TRBD2 (6 bases). The CDR3 has 13 amino acids. The V gene's germline CDR1 is MGHDK and CDR2 SYGVNS. V lost 8 bases to trimming and J lost 4 bases, with 14 bases between them. Together with reference TRBV25-1 and TRBJ2-5, the CDR3 gives the full variable domain: EADIYQTPRYLVIGTGKKITLECSQTMGHDKMYWYQQDPGMELHLIHYSYGVNSTEKGDLSSESTVSRIRTEHFPLTLESARPSHTSQYLCASGGAGGETQYFGPGTRLLVL.